This TCR beta chain was sequenced during a study of early T cells in non-severe SARS-CoV-2 infection. TCRdb re-analysed the 5' RACE reads in MiXCR, keeping a single row per CDR3 protein. The profile covers some 45,000 distinct CDR3 sequences, with under 7.5% appearing a single time and just over 8% taken by the ten largest. There are 13 residues in the CDR3. Germline lookup yields CDR1 DFQATT and CDR2 SNEGSKA (reference sequence). V was trimmed by 0 bases and J by 7 bases, leaving 12 bases between them. This clonotype was counted many times. The chain couples TRBV20-1 to TRBJ1-1, with no clear D. Sample: whole blood. The receptor's source is an adult who was a healthcare worker with PCR-confirmed SARS-CoV-2 infection or an uninfected control (not recorded which). In DNA, the CDR3 is TGCAGTGCTAGAGATATGGAGGGAATTGAAGCTTTCTTT. Translating it yields CSARDMEGIEAFF.